This T cell receptor beta chain was identified in a study of control samples from healthy donors and cancer patients. As to this clone: The junction does not match germline at one end; this may be a read error.

The table came from immunoSEQ multiplex PCR; TCRdb's copy has only in-frame clones and leaves some out. The profile shows over 75,000 clones, around four fifths of them singletons. This TCR was recovered from a man aged 30-40 years in good health. The sequenced sample consisted of blood.

CDR3 region: CASSQERAAPRF. The DNA of the CDR3 is TGTGCCAGCAGCCAAGAAAGGGCGGCACCTCGGTTT. This chain links TRBV14 with TRBJ1-1, with no clear D. The CDR3 spans 12 residues. CDR1 is SGHDN, CDR2 FVKESK, per germline.